The clone carrying this T cell receptor (beta chain) was detected only once. The data were obtained in a study of blood T cell repertoires in COVID-19. Background on the study: Samples of COVID-19 (acute and convalescent) were obtained from the United States, Italy and Spain. T cells, B-cell-depleted T cells, or PBMCs supplied cDNA or gDNA.

The protocol was immunoSEQ multiplex PCR, while the TCRdb copy is restricted to in-frame clones and leaves out a portion. The table records under 200,000 clones, around four fifths of them present only once. The CDR3 has 14 residues. Trimming at V came to 4 bases and at J to 0 bases, leaving 4 bases not matched to a gene. CDR1 SQVTM and CDR2 ANQGSEA come from the germline V gene. This chain connects TRBV29-1 to TRBJ2-3; 7 bases agree with TRBD2. The sequenced sample consisted of PBMCs or T cells enriched from blood (not recorded which). The origin of this receptor is a woman in her fifties or sixties who had recovered from COVID-19. The CDR3 sequence: CSVGISGSTDTQYF. CDR3 nucleotides: TGCAGCGTTGGGATTAGCGGGAGCACAGATACGCAGTATTTT.